A selection of T cell receptor beta chains follows, all from one sample in a study of T cells in localized non-small cell lung cancer. Sequenced by immunoSEQ multiplex PCR; TCRdb stores in-frame clones only, minus some. The data contain some 26,000 clones, 70% to 90% of them singletons. This specimen was peripheral blood, taken before any cancer treatment. The source is a woman aged 18-50 years with stage I lung adenocarcinoma. Each CDR3 is given with its conserved first and last residue. D genes are given only for firm matches. Clone size appears in some rows only: once, few, many, or a class for an expanded clone.

J	D	size	V	DNA	CDR3
TRBJ2-7	.	.	TRBV30	TGTGCCTGGCATGGGACTGCCTTTGGCGAGCAGTACTTC	CAWHGTAFGEQYF
TRBJ2-1	.	.	TRBV5-1	TGCGCCAGCGCCCGGGGGCTGTTGGCGAATGAGCAGTTCTTC	CASARGLLANEQFF
TRBJ2-6	.	.	TRBV5-1	TGCGCCAGCAGCTTGGGGGAAAACTCTGGGGCCAACGTCCTGACTTTC	CASSLGENSGANVLTF
TRBJ2-2	.	.	TRBV7-6	TGTGCCAGCAGCTCCGCTTTCGGGGCTACCGGGGAGCTGTTTTTT	CASSSAFGATGELFF
TRBJ2-7	.	.	TRBV19	TGTGCCAGTAGCCCCCCGGGTGGGAAAAACTACGAGCAGTACTTC	CASSPPGGKNYEQYF
TRBJ1-1	.	.	TRBV28	TGTGCCAGCAGTACGCTCCGGGGCGGTGGCACTGAAGCTTTCTTT	CASSTLRGGGTEAFF
TRBJ1-4	TRBD1	.	TRBV4-1	TGCGCCAGCAGCCTCCGACAGGGCCTTAATGAAAAACTGTTTTTT	CASSLRQGLNEKLFF
TRBJ2-5	TRBD2	.	TRBV11-2	TGTGCCAGCAGCTTAGGGACTAGTCCAGAGCTGGAGACCCAGTACTTC	CASSLGTSPELETQYF
TRBJ2-3	TRBD2	.	TRBV11-2	TGTGCCAGCAGCTTAAAGGGAGCGGGAGGGCCAGATACGCAGTATTTT	CASSLKGAGGPDTQYF
TRBJ1-1	.	.	TRBV5-6	TGTGCCAGCAGCGTCGGTCCGAACACTGAAGCTTTCTTT	CASSVGPNTEAFF
TRBJ2-1	TRBD1	few	TRBV18	TGTGCCAGCTCACTTTCAGCAGGGGGCTCCTACAATGAGCAGTTCTTC	CASSLSAGGSYNEQFF
TRBJ2-3	TRBD2	.	TRBV30	TGTGCCTGGAGACGGTTGGGGGAGGGAACAGATACGCAGTATTTT	CAWRRLGEGTDTQYF
TRBJ1-1	TRBD1	.	TRBV6-1	TGTGCCAGCAGTAGGACAGGGGGAAATACTGAAGCTTTCTTT	CASSRTGGNTEAFF
TRBJ2-7	.	.	TRBV9	TGTGCCAGCAGCGTAGCTCGGGCTGGGAGTCTCTACGAGCAGTACTTC	CASSVARAGSLYEQYF
TRBJ2-4	TRBD1	.	TRBV7-9	TGTGCCAGCAGCTTATCACAGGGGACTCAGTACTTC	CASSLSQGTQYF
TRBJ1-1	.	.	TRBV19	TGTGCCAGTAGTCCCGGGTTGAACACTGAAGCTTTCTTT	CASSPGLNTEAFF
TRBJ2-2	TRBD2	.	TRBV2	TGTGCCAGCTCCCCGTCCCGGGGACTAGAATCGTACACCGGGGAGCTGTTTTTT	CASSPSRGLESYTGELFF
TRBJ2-1	TRBD1	.	TRBV6-5	TGTGCCAGCAGAAAAGACAGGGGGGGATACAATGAGCAGTTCTTC	CASRKDRGGYNEQFF
TRBJ1-2	.	.	TRBV6-1	TGTGCCAGCAGTGAAGAATGGGGGTATGGCTACACCTTC	CASSEEWGYGYTF
TRBJ2-5	.	.	TRBV5-8	TGTGCCAGCAGCTCGGACCGAGCCCGTGGAAAAGAGACCCAGTACTTC	CASSSDRARGKETQYF
TRBJ1-5	.	few	TRBV30	TGTGCCTGGAGTGTTCAGGGAAGCAATCAGCCCCAGCATTTT	CAWSVQGSNQPQHF
TRBJ2-5	.	.	TRBV30	TGTGCCTGGGGCCCAGGGCTAGCGAAGGAGACCCAGTACTTC	CAWGPGLAKETQYF
TRBJ1-3	TRBD1	once	TRBV9	TGTGCCAGCAGCTCTGGGACAGGGGGCTCTGGAAACACCATATATTTT	CASSSGTGGSGNTIYF
TRBJ1-1	.	.	TRBV6-1	TGTGCCAGCAGAGGCGCGACAGTGTTGAACACTGAAGCTTTCTTT	CASRGATVLNTEAFF
TRBJ2-1	.	.	TRBV7-3	TGTGCCAGCAGCTTAGGGATAAAGGACAATGAGCAGTTCTTC	CASSLGIKDNEQFF
TRBJ2-1	.	.	TRBV6-1	TGTGCCAGCAGTGAGGGTAGCGCCCGCTCCTACAATGAGCAGTTCTTC	CASSEGSARSYNEQFF
TRBJ1-1	.	once	TRBV13	TGTGCCAGCAGCTTAAGGAGTAAGATGAACACTGAAGCTTTCTTT	CASSLRSKMNTEAFF
TRBJ1-3	.	.	TRBV2	TGTGCCAGCCAGTTTTTGGAAGGTTTAACGATTGGGGGATCTGGAAACACCATATATTTT	CASQFLEGLTIGGSGNTIYF
TRBJ2-2	.	.	TRBV10-3	TGTGCCATCAGTGAGATGTCCGGGGGGGAGCTGTTTTTT	CAISEMSGGELFF
TRBJ2-2	TRBD2	.	TRBV4-1	TGCGCCAGCAGCCTTTATATGGCCGGACTAGCGGGACCAAACACCGGGGAGCTGTTTTTT	CASSLYMAGLAGPNTGELFF
TRBJ1-5	.	.	TRBV5-5	TGTGCCAGCAGTAAAACGGTCGGGGAGAGCAATCAGCCCCAGCATTTT	CASSKTVGESNQPQHF
TRBJ2-7	TRBD1	once	TRBV5-4	TGTGCCAGCAGCTTAAACAGGGGCACCTACGAGCAGTACTTC	CASSLNRGTYEQYF
TRBJ1-3	.	.	TRBV19	TGTGCCAGTAGTCAAGGGTCTGGAAACACCATATATTTT	CASSQGSGNTIYF
TRBJ2-1	.	.	TRBV29-1	TGCAGCGTTGAAGATCTTGGCCGAAACAATGAGCAGTTCTTC	CSVEDLGRNNEQFF
TRBJ1-2	.	.	TRBV7-2	TGTGCCAGCAGCCCTCATACCCTCGGACAAGGCTACACCTTC	CASSPHTLGQGYTF
TRBJ1-5	.	few	TRBV27	TGTGCCAGCAGTTTTAGTAGAAATCAGCCCCAGCATTTT	CASSFSRNQPQHF
TRBJ1-2	.	once	TRBV7-2	TGTGCCAGCAGGGGAACAGGAGCAACTAACTATGGCTACACCTTC	CASRGTGATNYGYTF
TRBJ1-1	.	.	TRBV6-5	TGTGCCAGCAGTTATGGGGGGGTGAACACTGAAGCTTTCTTT	CASSYGGVNTEAFF
TRBJ2-6	TRBD2	.	TRBV27	TGTGCCAGCAGTGGGAGGGGAATCTCTGGGGCCAACGTCCTGACTTTC	CASSGRGISGANVLTF
TRBJ1-3	.	.	TRBV18	TGTGCCAGCTCACCTCCGGGATCCGGATCAGGAGGAAACACCATATATTTT	CASSPPGSGSGGNTIYF
TRBJ2-3	TRBD2	.	TRBV28	TGTGCCAGCAGTATCCGGACTAGCGGGAGGGGGACAGATACGCAGTATTTT	CASSIRTSGRGTDTQYF
TRBJ1-1	.	.	TRBV28	TGTGCCAGCAGACTATTGGGGACACGGCCTCCGAACACTGAAGCTTTCTTT	CASRLLGTRPPNTEAFF
TRBJ1-1	.	.	TRBV7-9	TGTGCCAGCAGCTCAGGACGCCAGGAAGCTTTCTTT	CASSSGRQEAFF
TRBJ1-1	.	.	TRBV2	TGTGCCAGCAGGTATGAGGCTTTGAACACTGAAGCTTTCTTT	CASRYEALNTEAFF
TRBJ2-4	.	.	TRBV4-3	TGCGCCAGCAGCCTCTTTTTCCGGGCCGACCGCACCCTAGCCAAAAACATTCAGTACTTC	CASSLFFRADRTLAKNIQYF
TRBJ2-3	.	.	TRBV5-6	TGTGCCAGCAGCTTAGGAGCCCGTAATTTAGATACGCAGTATTTT	CASSLGARNLDTQYF
TRBJ2-1	TRBD1	.	TRBV28	TGTGCCAGCAGTGGACAGGGCTTGGGAAACAATGAGCAGTTCTTC	CASSGQGLGNNEQFF
TRBJ2-1	TRBD2	.	TRBV5-1	TGCGCCAGCAGCGGAGGACTAGCGGACCCGTACAATGAGCAGTTCTTC	CASSGGLADPYNEQFF
TRBJ2-7	TRBD1	.	TRBV6-4	TGTGCCAGCAGCGAAAACGACAGGGGGCATTACGAGCAGTACTTC	CASSENDRGHYEQYF
TRBJ1-5	.	.	TRBV19	TGTGCCAGTAGTATGCCGGGGCCGGGAAGCAATCAGCCCCAGCATTTT	CASSMPGPGSNQPQHF
TRBJ1-1	.	.	TRBV7-2	TGTGCCAGCATGCCTCGCGGGGGGACTGAAGCTTTCTTT	CASMPRGGTEAFF
TRBJ1-1	TRBD1	few	TRBV2	TGTGCCAGCAGGAGGGGACAGGGCTCTGAAGCTTTCTTT	CASRRGQGSEAFF
TRBJ1-6	.	once	TRBV7-6	TGTGCCAGCAGCTCACAGGGATATTCACCCCTCCACTTT	CASSSQGYSPLHF
TRBJ1-1	.	.	TRBV5-1	TGCGCCAGCAGCGTGGCACAGGGCGTTCACACTGAAGCTTTCTTT	CASSVAQGVHTEAFF
TRBJ2-7	.	.	TRBV11-3	TGTGCCAGTTCCCCCGGGCGGGCCGTCTACGAGCAGTACTTC	CASSPGRAVYEQYF
TRBJ2-1	.	once	TRBV6-6	TGTGCCAGTTCCCTAGTTAGAGACAATGAGCAGTTCTTC	CASSLVRDNEQFF